Shown below are 26 T cell receptor beta chains from a single sample sequenced in a study of vaccination and CD4 T cells after COVID-19. TCRdb re-analysed the PCR reads in MiXCR, keeping a single row per CDR3 protein. In the table there are about 21,000 distinct CDR3 sequences, about 57% of which are singletons. The material sequenced was CD4+ T cells from blood, taken before SARS-CoV-2 vaccination. These receptors were obtained from a human donor who had recovered from COVID-19.

This chain's CDR3 is CASSPFLVPAYNEQFF. The CDR3 nucleotides read TGTGCCAGCAGCCCGTTTCTAGTACCTGCCTACAATGAGCAGTTCTTC. This sequence joins TRBV7-9 and TRBJ2-1; no clear D gene. V lost 5 bases to trimming and J lost 2 bases, with 16 bases between them. Germline-derived CDR1 and CDR2 are SEHNR and FQNEAQ (reference sequence). The CDR3 loop spans 16 amino acids.

J is TRBJ1-1 and V is TRBV12-3 or TRBV12-4; D unresolved. The germline V and J ends were trimmed by 3 bases and 1 base, with 6 bases remaining between them. The CDR3 is 13 residues long. The CDR3 sequence: CASSFGWNTEAFF. The CDR3 bases are TGTGCCAGCAGTTTCGGTTGGAACACTGAAGCTTTCTTT.

V is TRBV30 and J is TRBJ1-2; a possible D gene is TRBD1 (6 bases). The CDR3 is 17 amino acids. Per germline, CDR1 GTSNPN and CDR2 SVGIG (reference sequence). V was clipped by 2 bases and J by 7 bases, with 26 bases between them. The CDR3 DNA reads as TGTGCCTGGAGTCCACACAATGTCGGACAGAGATATGGTGGCTACACCTTC. This translates into CAWSPHNVGQRYGGYTF.

This clonotype has only a few counts. This rearrangement joins TRBV28 to TRBJ2-2; TRBD2 aligns across 7 bases. Germline-derived CDR1 and CDR2 are MDHEN and SYDVKM. The CDR3 extends over 14 amino acids. V shed 6 bases, J shed 5 bases, and the junction held 6 bases outside the gene matches. The CDR3 DNA reads as TGTGCCAGCAGGGCGACTAGCAGGACCGGGGAGCTGTTTTTT. Its translation is CASRATSRTGELFF.

The chain recombines TRBV30 with TRBJ1-5; D unclear. The CDR3 spans 11 residues. V was clipped by 0 bases and J by 6 bases, with 3 bases between them. Germline CDR1 and CDR2: GTSNPN and SVGIG (reference sequence). This chain's CDR3 is CAWSVGQPQHF. The CDR3, as DNA: TGTGCCTGGAGTGTAGGTCAGCCCCAGCATTTT.

This clonotype was observed a handful of times. This rearrangement joins TRBV7-9 to TRBJ1-6, with 9 positions matching TRBD1. Germline CDR1 is SEHNR and CDR2 is FQNEAQ (reference sequence). This CDR3 contains 17 residues. With V trimmed by 5 bases and J by 10 bases, 15 bases remained unmatched. The CDR3 loop reads CASSPGTGRDAKSPLHF. DNA for the CDR3: TGTGCCAGCAGCCCGGGGACAGGGAGGGATGCTAAGTCACCCCTCCACTTT.

The J gene is TRBJ1-6, the V gene TRBV11-2; D gene unclear. Per germline, CDR1 SGHAT and CDR2 FQNNGV. The V end lost 5 bases, the J end lost 10 bases, and 21 bases lay between the germline ends. This CDR3 has 16 residues. The CDR3 reads CASSPAPAALKSPLHF. Here the CDR3 DNA reads TGTGCCAGCAGCCCCGCTCCGGCAGCGCTTAAATCACCCCTCCACTTT. Looking up the rest from reference TRBV11-2 and TRBJ1-6 gives the full variable domain: EAGVAQSPRYKIIEKRQSVAFWCNPISGHATLYWYQQILGQGPKLLIQFQNNGVVDDSQLPKDRFSAERLKGVDSTLKIQPAKLEDSAVYLCASSPAPAALKSPLHFGNGTRLTVT.

V and J are TRBV7-2 and TRBJ2-2; D unresolved. Trimming removed 1 base at V and 3 bases at J, with 6 bases between. The CDR3 contains 14 residues. Germline lookup yields CDR1 SGHTA and CDR2 FQGNSA. The CDR3 is CASSLGQHTGELFF. Here the CDR3 DNA reads TGTGCCAGCAGCTTAGGCCAGCACACCGGGGAGCTGTTTTTT.

This clonotype was seen a handful of times. The CDR3 here is CASSFDPTGTRETQYF. In DNA, the CDR3 is TGTGCCAGCAGCTTCGATCCAACCGGGACCCGAGAGACCCAGTACTTC. This chain connects TRBV5-4 to TRBJ2-5; D tentatively reads TRBD1 or TRBD2 (5 bases each). The V end was cut by 2 bases, the J end by 4 bases, with 18 bases between. This CDR3 is 16 amino acids long. The germline V gene has CDR1 SGHNT and CDR2 YYREEE (reference sequence). Full variable domain (rest looked up from reference TRBV5-4 and TRBJ2-5): ETGVTQSPTHLIKTRGQQVTLRCSSQSGHNTVSWYQQALGQGPQFIFQYYREEENGRGNFPPRFSGLQFPNYSSELNVNALELDDSALYLCASSFDPTGTRETQYFGPGTRLLVL.

The genes are TRBV20-1 and TRBJ2-1; perhaps TRBD2 as D (6 bases). This CDR3 region has 12 residues. With 3 bases removed from V and 9 bases from J, the gap between germline ends came to 12 bases. The germline V gene encodes CDR1 DFQATT and CDR2 SNEGSKA (reference sequence). CDR3 in DNA: TGCAGTGCTAGGGGCGGGATGTTTGAGCAGTTCTTC. Translating it yields CSARGGMFEQFF.

This chain connects TRBV30 to TRBJ1-2; the D gene is possibly TRBD1 (6 bases). With 2 bases removed from V and 4 bases from J, the gap between germline ends came to 8 bases. The CDR3 extends over 12 amino acids. The germline V gene has CDR1 GTSNPN and CDR2 SVGIG (reference sequence). The CDR3 spells CAWSMDSYGYTF. The CDR3, as DNA: TGTGCCTGGAGTATGGACAGCTATGGCTACACCTTC.

The chain uses TRBV5-6 and TRBJ1-5, with D perhaps TRBD1 (5 bases). The CDR3 is 15 amino acids. Germline assignment: CDR1 SGHDT and CDR2 YYEEEE. The germline V and J ends were trimmed by 2 bases and 1 base, with 10 bases remaining between them. The CDR3: CASSLRGESNQPQHF. In DNA, the CDR3 is TGTGCCAGCAGCTTAAGGGGAGAAAGCAATCAGCCCCAGCATTTT.

The rearrangement links TRBV18 to TRBJ2-7; 7 bases align to TRBD1. The CDR3 sequence is 14 residues long. Germline V gene sequence: CDR1 KGHSH, CDR2 LQKENI. V was clipped by 3 bases and J by 4 bases; unmatched bases: 6. Here the CDR3 DNA reads TGTGCCAGCTCACCCCGGACAGGAATGTACGAGCAGTACTTC. The encoded protein is CASSPRTGMYEQYF.

The genes are TRBV11-1 and TRBJ2-3; 7 bases agree with TRBD1. This CDR3 has 15 amino acids. J was trimmed by 3 bases and V by 6 bases; bases with no gene match: 9. Germline V gene lookup returns CDR1 SGHAT and CDR2 FQDESV (reference sequence). CDR3 loop: CASRPRQGRTDTQYF. The DNA of the CDR3 is TGTGCCAGCAGACCCAGACAGGGAAGGACAGATACGCAGTATTTT.

The chain joins TRBV19 to TRBJ2-1; 8 nucleotides agree with TRBD2. This CDR3 has 15 amino acids. The V and J ends lost 10 bases and 8 bases, in that order; junction bases with no gene match: 16. Germline CDR1 reads LNHDA; CDR2 reads SQIVND (reference sequence). CDR3 protein: CATQNLVEREYEQFF. Written as DNA, the CDR3 is TGTGCCACCCAAAATTTGGTAGAGCGGGAGTATGAGCAGTTCTTC. Looking up the rest from reference TRBV19 and TRBJ2-1 gives the full variable domain: DGGITQSPKYLFRKEGQNVTLSCEQNLNHDAMYWYRQDPGQGLRLIYYSQIVNDFQKGDIAEGYSVSREKKESFPLTVTSAQKNPTAFYLCATQNLVEREYEQFFGPGTRLTVL.

This rearrangement joins TRBV27 to TRBJ2-2, with TRBD1 identical over 9 bases. The CDR3 runs to 17 residues. Germline values: CDR1 MNHEY, CDR2 SMNVEV (reference sequence). Unmatched junction bases numbered 11, after V lost 5 bases and J lost 4 bases. The CDR3 nucleotides are TGTGCCAGCAGTCGCTTCACAGGGGGCAGTAGCACCGGGGAGCTGTTTTTT. Its protein product is CASSRFTGGSSTGELFF.

CDR3 amino acids: CASSSWLVAERNEQFF. The CDR3 region has the DNA TGTGCCAGCAGCAGTTGGCTGGTAGCGGAGAGAAATGAGCAGTTCTTC. This chain uses TRBV7-9 with TRBJ2-1, with D tentatively TRBD2 (6 bases). The CDR3 contains 16 residues. The ends were cut back, 5 bases at V and 7 bases at J, with 21 bases in the middle. CDR1 and CDR2 from the germline V gene are SEHNR and FQNEAQ (reference sequence).

This clonotype has only a few counts. The chain combines TRBV7-6 with TRBJ1-5; D not resolved. V gave up 0 bases and J gave up 0 bases, with 12 bases separating them. The germline gives CDR1 SGHVS, CDR2 FNYEAQ. This CDR3 comprises 17 residues. The CDR3 coding sequence is TGTGCCAGCAGCTTAGCGCGAGTAGACTATAGCAATCAGCCCCAGCATTTT. Amino acids: CASSLARVDYSNQPQHF.

The chain joins TRBV20-1 to TRBJ1-1; no clear D. The V end lost 0 bases, the J end lost 5 bases, and 13 bases lay between the germline ends. This CDR3 is built from 14 residues. From germline, CDR1 is DFQATT and CDR2 SNEGSKA (reference sequence). CDR3 in DNA: TGCAGTGCTAGAGATCCCGGGGTTTGGACTGAAGCTTTCTTT. Amino acids: CSARDPGVWTEAFF.

This clonotype was detected only a few times. V and J are TRBV28 and TRBJ1-6; no firm D call. Germline CDR1 MDHEN, CDR2 SYDVKM. With 3 bases removed from V and 7 bases from J, the gap between germline ends came to 13 bases. This CDR3 is built from 15 residues. The DNA for the CDR3 is TGTGCCAGCAGTTTTAATGGGGTGAAAAATTCACCCCTCCACTTT. Residues: CASSFNGVKNSPLHF.

V and J are TRBV30 and TRBJ2-1; D is uncertain. Germline V lookup: CDR1 GTSNPN, CDR2 SVGIG (reference sequence). The CDR3 has 11 amino acids. V was trimmed by 1 base and J by 4 bases, leaving 2 bases between them. Written as DNA, the CDR3 is TGTGCCTGGAGTGCGTACAATGAGCAGTTCTTC. Protein: CAWSAYNEQFF.

The chain uses TRBV5-6 and TRBJ2-3, with 8 nucleotides matching TRBD1. Trimming at V came to 1 base and at J to 3 bases, leaving 4 bases not matched to a gene. Germline values: CDR1 SGHDT, CDR2 YYEEEE. The CDR3 spans 15 residues. CDR3 loop: CASSLTGQVTDTQYF. The CDR3 nucleotides read TGTGCCAGCAGCTTGACGGGACAGGTGACAGATACGCAGTATTTT.

The chain employs TRBV6-5 and TRBJ2-1; D unclear. The CDR3 has 14 residues. CDR1 and CDR2 from the germline V gene are MNHEY and SVGAGI. V was cut by 0 bases and J by 4 bases, with 7 bases left in between. CDR3 bases: TGTGCCAGCAGTTACTCTACGGGTTACAATGAGCAGTTCTTC. Translating gives CASSYSTGYNEQFF.

The chain couples TRBV29-1 to TRBJ2-7; D not resolved. The CDR3 length is 14 residues. Trimming removed 7 bases from V and 2 bases from J, with 18 bases in between. Germline values: CDR1 SQVTM, CDR2 ANQGSEA. The CDR3 is CSARPRNPPYEQYF. The CDR3 region has the DNA TGCAGCGCCCGACCCCGGAACCCCCCCTACGAGCAGTACTTC.

The V gene is TRBV15, the J gene TRBJ1-5; D remains unclear. In germline, CDR1 is LNHNV, CDR2 YYDKDF (reference sequence). The germline V and J ends were trimmed by 8 bases and 3 bases, with 20 bases remaining between them. The CDR3 is made up of 16 amino acids. The CDR3 nucleotides read TGTGCCACCCACACCCAGCGGCATTGGAACAATCAGCCCCAGCATTTT. Encoded protein: CATHTQRHWNNQPQHF.

The rearrangement links TRBV20-1 to TRBJ2-1; 8 bases agree with TRBD2. Trimming took 0 bases from V and 8 from J; bases not matched to a gene: 12. The CDR3 consists of 16 residues. Germline CDR1 and CDR2: DFQATT and SNEGSKA (reference sequence). The CDR3 bases are TGCAGTGCTAGAGATGAGTCCGGGAGGGCAACATATGAGCAGTTCTTC. Its translation: CSARDESGRATYEQFF.